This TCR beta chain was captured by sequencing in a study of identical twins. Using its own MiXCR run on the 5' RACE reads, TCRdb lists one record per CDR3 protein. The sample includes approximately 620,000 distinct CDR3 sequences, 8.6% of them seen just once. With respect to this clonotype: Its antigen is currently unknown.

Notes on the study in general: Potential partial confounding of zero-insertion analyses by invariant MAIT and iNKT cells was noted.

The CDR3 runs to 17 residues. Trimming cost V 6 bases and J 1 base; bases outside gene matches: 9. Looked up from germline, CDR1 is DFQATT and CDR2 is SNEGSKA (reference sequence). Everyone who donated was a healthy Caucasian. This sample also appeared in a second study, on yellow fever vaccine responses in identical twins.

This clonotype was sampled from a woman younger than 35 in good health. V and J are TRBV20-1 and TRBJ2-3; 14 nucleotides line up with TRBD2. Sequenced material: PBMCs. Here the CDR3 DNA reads TGCAGTGCGCAGGGACTAGCGGGAGTGAAGGGCACAGATACGCAGTATTTT. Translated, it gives CSAQGLAGVKGTDTQYF.